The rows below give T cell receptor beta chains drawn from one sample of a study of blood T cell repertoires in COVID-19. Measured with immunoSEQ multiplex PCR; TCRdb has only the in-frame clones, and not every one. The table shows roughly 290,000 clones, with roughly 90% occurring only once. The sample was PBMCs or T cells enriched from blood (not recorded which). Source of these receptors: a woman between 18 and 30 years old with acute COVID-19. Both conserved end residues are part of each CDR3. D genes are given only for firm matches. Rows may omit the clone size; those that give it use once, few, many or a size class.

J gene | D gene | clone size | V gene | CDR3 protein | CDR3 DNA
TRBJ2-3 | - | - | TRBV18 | CASSPHPLALASTDTQYF | TGTGCCAGCTCACCACACCCCCTTGCCCTAGCGAGCACAGATACGCAGTATTTT
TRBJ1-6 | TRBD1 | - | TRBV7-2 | CASSETGGSGSPLHF | TGTGCCAGCAGCGAAACAGGGGGATCGGGCTCACCCCTCCACTTT
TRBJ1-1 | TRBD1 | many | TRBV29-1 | CSVFQGQRDTEAFF | TGCAGCGTTTTTCAGGGACAGAGAGACACTGAAGCTTTCTTT
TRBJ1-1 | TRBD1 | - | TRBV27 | CASRPPRQGLTEAFF | TGTGCCAGCAGACCCCCCAGACAGGGGCTTACTGAAGCTTTCTTT
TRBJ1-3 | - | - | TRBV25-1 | CASSEYARDGNTIYF | TGTGCCAGCAGTGAATATGCCCGGGATGGAAACACCATATATTTT
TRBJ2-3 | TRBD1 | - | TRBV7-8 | CASSLATRGQGKRDTQYF | TGTGCCAGCAGCTTAGCGACACGCGGACAGGGGAAACGAGATACGCAGTATTTT
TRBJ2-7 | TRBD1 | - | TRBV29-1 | CSVPGTASYEQYF | TGCAGCGTCCCCGGGACAGCCTCCTACGAGCAGTACTTC
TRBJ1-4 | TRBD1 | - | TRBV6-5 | CASHLYGQGTEKLFF | TGTGCCAGCCATCTATATGGACAGGGGACGGAAAAACTGTTTTTT
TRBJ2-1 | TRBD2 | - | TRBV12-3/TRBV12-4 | CASSLRLAGVSFF | TGTGCCAGCAGTTTAAGGCTAGCGGGAGTTTCGTTCTTC
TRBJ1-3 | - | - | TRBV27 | CASSLSRFGNTIYF | TGTGCCAGCAGTTTATCGCGGTTTGGAAACACCATATATTTT
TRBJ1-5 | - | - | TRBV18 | CASSPGQNQPQHF | TGTGCCAGCTCACCAGGACAGAATCAGCCCCAGCATTTT
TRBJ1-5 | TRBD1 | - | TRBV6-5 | CASSRTGDEDQPQHF | TGTGCCAGCAGCCGGACAGGGGACGAGGATCAGCCCCAGCATTTT
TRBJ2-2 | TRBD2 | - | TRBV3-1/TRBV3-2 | CASSRPGLAENTGELFF | TGTGCCAGCAGCAGACCGGGACTAGCGGAGAACACCGGGGAGCTGTTTTTT
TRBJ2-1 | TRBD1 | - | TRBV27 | CASSLSAQGYSSSYNEQFF | TGTGCCAGCAGTTTATCGGCACAGGGGTATTCGAGCTCCTACAATGAGCAGTTCTTC
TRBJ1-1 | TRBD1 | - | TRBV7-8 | CASSPRTGNTEAFF | TGTGCCAGCAGCCCACGGACAGGGAACACTGAAGCTTTCTTT
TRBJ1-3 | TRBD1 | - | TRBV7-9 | CASSPGQGGGNTIYF | TGTGCCAGCAGCCCCGGACAGGGAGGTGGAAACACCATATATTTT
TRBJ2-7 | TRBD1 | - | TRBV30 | CAWSVQGGQGYEQYF | TGTGCCTGGAGTGTACAAGGAGGACAGGGGTACGAGCAGTACTTC
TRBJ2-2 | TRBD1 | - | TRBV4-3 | CASSQGTGGGAGELFF | TGCGCCAGCAGCCAAGGGACAGGGGGCGGGGCCGGGGAGCTGTTTTTT
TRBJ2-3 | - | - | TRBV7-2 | CASSAYTDTQYF | TGTGCCAGCAGCGCCTACACAGATACGCAGTATTTT
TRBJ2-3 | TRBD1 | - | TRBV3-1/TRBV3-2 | CASSQGGQVASTDTQYF | TGTGCCAGCAGCCAAGGGGGACAGGTTGCTAGCACAGATACGCAGTATTTT
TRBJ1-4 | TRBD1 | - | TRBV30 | CAWSLQGDEKLFF | TGTGCCTGGAGCCTACAGGGGGATGAAAAACTGTTTTTT
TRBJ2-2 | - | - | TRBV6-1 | CASSDLAGSPGELFF | TGTGCCAGCAGTGATTTGGCAGGGTCCCCCGGGGAGCTGTTTTTT
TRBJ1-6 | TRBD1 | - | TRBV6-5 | CASTEGTVNSPLHF | TGTGCCAGCACCGAGGGGACAGTGAATTCACCCCTCCACTTT
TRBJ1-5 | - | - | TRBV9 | CASSVAGTDYSNQPQHF | TGTGCCAGCAGCGTAGCTGGCACCGATTATAGCAATCAGCCCCAGCATTTT
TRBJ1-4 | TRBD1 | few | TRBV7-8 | CASSARQGTRNEKLFF | TGTGCCAGCAGCGCTAGACAGGGGACAAGGAATGAAAAACTGTTTTTT
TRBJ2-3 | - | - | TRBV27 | CASSLAGSSTDTQYF | TGTGCCAGCAGTTTAGCGGGGTCGTCCACAGATACGCAGTATTTT
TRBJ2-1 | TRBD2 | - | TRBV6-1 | CASSESGRVSYNEQFF | TGTGCCAGCAGTGAAAGCGGGAGGGTCTCCTACAATGAGCAGTTCTTC
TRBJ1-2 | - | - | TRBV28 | CASSFDRNLNYGYTF | TGTGCCAGCAGTTTCGACAGAAACCTAAACTATGGCTACACCTTC
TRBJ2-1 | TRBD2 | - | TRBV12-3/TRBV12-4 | CASSGSSYNEQFF | TGTGCCAGTAGCGGGAGTTCCTACAATGAGCAGTTCTTC
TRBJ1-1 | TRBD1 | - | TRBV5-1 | CASRGDSKGEAFF | TGCGCCAGCAGAGGGGACAGCAAAGGAGAAGCTTTCTTT
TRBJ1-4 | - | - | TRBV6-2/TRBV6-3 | CASSSLGQAGEEKLFF | TGTGCCAGCAGCTCCCTAGGCCAGGCCGGGGAGGAAAAACTGTTTTTT
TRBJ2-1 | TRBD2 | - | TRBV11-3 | CASSLGRGLAERQFF | TGTGCCAGCAGCTTAGGGAGGGGACTAGCCGAGCGGCAGTTCTTC
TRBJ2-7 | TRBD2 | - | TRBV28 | CASRLAGGPYEQYF | TGTGCCAGCCGTCTAGCGGGAGGGCCCTACGAGCAGTACTTC
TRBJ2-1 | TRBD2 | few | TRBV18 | CASSRLAGVDEQFF | TGTGCCAGCTCACGCCTAGCGGGAGTCGATGAGCAGTTCTTC
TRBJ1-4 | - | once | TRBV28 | CASSLTGIPNEKLFF | TGTGCCAGCAGCCTAACAGGGATTCCTAATGAAAAACTGTTTTTT